This T cell receptor (beta chain) was obtained from a study of beta chain features in type 1 diabetes. V lost 3 bases and J lost 7, with 16 bases in between. This CDR3 contains 15 residues. Germline lookup yields CDR1 ENHRY and CDR2 SYGVKD. The study reverse transcribed the entire isolated RNA, so it sequenced expressed TCRB transcripts. The repertoire was sequenced with immunoSEQ multiplex PCR; TCRdb's copy has only in-frame clones and lacks some. Among roughly 400,000 clones listed, around 13% were seen once. This clone was picked up a small number of times. The source of this sequence is a man aged 25-40 years in good health. Sequenced sample: naive CD4+ T cells from blood. The rearrangement links TRBV10-3 to TRBJ2-1; D possibly corresponds to TRBD1 (6 bases). CDR3 sequence reads: CAISDNRVGQNEQFF. The CDR3 coding sequence is TGTGCCATCAGTGATAACAGGGTGGGCCAAAATGAGCAGTTCTTC.